This T cell receptor (beta chain) was sequenced in a study of control samples from healthy donors and cancer patients (dated by TCRdb to the early 2020s). The germline V gene gives CDR1 as SGHDT and CDR2 as YYEEEE. The cysteine opens and the phenylalanine closes a CDR3 of 12 amino acids. Only the CDR3 DNA is retained, 36 bases long and in frame from the first base. The V end loses 1 base and the J end loses 7 bases, and a stretch of 6 bases separates them. A word on this clone: Its specific antigen is unknown. Base quality data are lacking; no much larger clone is found one base away.

Library creation used the immunoSEQ multiplex PCR assay. In its TCRdb copy, this immuneACCESS table keeps in-frame sequences only and misses some clones. Where compared with another copy, unresolved V genes explain less than half of these, and the others have no known cause. The sample table records about 160,000 clones; around 90% of these occur just once. The ten largest account for around 12% of the sample. The TCR was taken from a man aged 25 to 40 in good health. This chain joins TRBV5-6 to TRBJ1-5; the D gene is not confidently resolved. The material sequenced was blood. The nucleotides are TGTGCCAGCAGCTTGACGGGACAGCCCCAGCATTTT. Its protein product is CASSLTGQPQHF.